Sequencing of this TCR beta chain was carried out in a study of T cell repertoires in cytomegalovirus infection. Study details: Peptides in the study included HLA-C-restricted and HLA-B-restricted CMV epitopes. It was the public TCR beta signatures that indicated both CMV infection and matching HLA type.

This clonotype was seen only a few times. Antigen: not known. TCRdb recomputed calls from the reads with MiXCR, one row per CDR3 protein. The sample has 650,000 to 850,000 distinct CDR3 sequences, roughly 28% seen once. The germline V gene has CDR1 SGHAT and CDR2 FQNNGV. The CDR3 length is 15 residues. Trimming cost V 1 base and J 5 bases, with 14 bases left between them. Notes on the study in general: Across the ex vivo response, the dominant clonotypes were HLA-C-restricted CMV-specific TCR beta clonotypes. The cumulative frequency of public TCR beta families identified carriers of CMV plus the relevant HLA.

The sequence was collected from a human donor in good health (CMV status not recorded). Some clones in this sample may be carry-over from other donors' samples. This sequence joins TRBV11-2 and TRBJ1-2; perhaps TRBD1 as D (5 bases). Source: cultured CD8+ T cells from PBMCs, taken from culture after CMV antigen stimulation. The chain's CDR3 is CASSLGRDAGYGYTF. Written as DNA, the CDR3 is TGTGCCAGCAGCTTAGGTCGGGACGCCGGGTATGGCTACACCTTC.